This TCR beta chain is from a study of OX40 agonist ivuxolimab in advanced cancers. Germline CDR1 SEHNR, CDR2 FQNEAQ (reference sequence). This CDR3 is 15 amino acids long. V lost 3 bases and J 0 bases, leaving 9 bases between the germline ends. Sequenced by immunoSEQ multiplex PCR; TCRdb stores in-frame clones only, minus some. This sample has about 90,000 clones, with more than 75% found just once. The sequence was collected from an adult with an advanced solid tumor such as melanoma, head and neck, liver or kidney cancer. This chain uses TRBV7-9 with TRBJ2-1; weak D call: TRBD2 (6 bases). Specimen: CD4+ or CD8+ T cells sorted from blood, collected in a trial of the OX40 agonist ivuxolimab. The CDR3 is CASSFGTFSYNEQFF. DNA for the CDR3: TGTGCCAGCAGCTTCGGGACTTTCTCCTACAATGAGCAGTTCTTC. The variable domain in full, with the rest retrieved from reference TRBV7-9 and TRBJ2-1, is DTGVSQNPRHKITKRGQNVTFRCDPISEHNRLYWYRQTLGQGPEFLTYFQNEAQLEKSRLLSDRFSAERPKGSFSTLEIQRTEQGDSAMYLCASSFGTFSYNEQFFGPGTRLTVL.